This TCR beta chain was captured in a study of T-cell memory formation after mild COVID-19. This clonotype was recorded a few times. The CDR3 runs 17 residues. Trimming at V came to 2 bases and at J to 2 bases, leaving 4 bases not matched to a gene. Germline V gene sequence: CDR1 SGHRS, CDR2 YFSETQ. TCRdb redid the calling of the 5' RACE reads with MiXCR, one entry per CDR3 protein. This sample has about 430,000 distinct CDR3 sequences, with approximately 25% found just once. The sequence derives from an adult woman who had mild COVID-19 (a few samples of this study predate the infection). Cell type and time point are not known. The sequenced material came from PBMCs or a T cell subset sorted from them (not recorded which). The chain recombines TRBV5-1 with TRBJ2-6, with 10 bases identical to TRBD2. The CDR3 DNA reads as TGCGCCAGCAGCTTAGGAGCGGGGGGGCCTGGGGCCAACGTCCTGACTTTC. Translating it yields CASSLGAGGPGANVLTF.